The clone carrying this T cell receptor beta chain was seen repeatedly, ten times or more. Amplified TCR beta CDR3 regions derived from RNA transcripts. Initially, a first-round RT-PCR of the TCR CDR3 employed the HTBI primer set. MiXCR, run by TCRdb on the multiplex PCR reads, gives a single entry per CDR3 protein. This sample has hundreds of thousands of distinct CDR3 sequences, with 45% found just once. Patients having uncontrolled infection, another autoimmune disease, pregnancy or lactation were not included. The CDR3 is 13 residues long. V shed 3 bases and J 6 bases; nucleotides not matched to a gene: 6. CDR1 SQVTM and CDR2 ANQGSEA come from the germline V gene. The data stem from a study of T cells in Graves' hyperthyroidism and ophthalmopathy.

Sequences were obtained from peripheral blood or thyroid tissue (not recorded which). This clonotype originated in an adult man with Graves' disease, either hyperthyroidism or ophthalmopathy (not recorded which). The chain employs TRBV29-1 and TRBJ2-7; 9 bases fit TRBD1. The CDR3 nucleotides read TGCAGCGTTGACGGACAGGGGTTGTCCGAGCAGTACTTC. The encoded protein is CSVDGQGLSEQYF.